The rows below give T cell receptor beta chains drawn from one sample of a study of blood T cells in healthy people across ages. MiXCR, run by TCRdb on the 5' RACE reads, gives a single entry per CDR3 protein. The sample includes around 1,900,000 distinct CDR3 sequences, approximately 40% of them seen just once. The material sequenced was blood. Receptors were obtained from a human donor in good health. Each CDR3 is given with its conserved first and last residue. The order of the fields is J gene, clone size, D gene, V gene, CDR3 protein, CDR3 DNA. The D gene is left open where the match is weak. Clone size is given for some rows only: seen once, a few or many times, or a class if the clone is expanded.

J gene: TRBJ2-1; clone size: many; D gene: .; V gene: TRBV7-2; CDR3 protein: CASSSFGVAPYNEQFF; CDR3 DNA: TGTGCCAGCAGCTCATTCGGGGTAGCCCCCTACAATGAGCAGTTCTTC
J gene: TRBJ2-1; clone size: many; D gene: .; V gene: TRBV20-1; CDR3 protein: CSALGRSSYNEQFF; CDR3 DNA: TGCAGTGCCCTAGGGAGGAGCTCCTACAATGAGCAGTTCTTC
J gene: TRBJ2-7; clone size: .; D gene: TRBD1; V gene: TRBV28; CDR3 protein: CASSQMTGVYEQYF; CDR3 DNA: TGTGCCAGCAGTCAGATGACAGGGGTCTACGAGCAGTACTTC
J gene: TRBJ2-1; clone size: few; D gene: TRBD2; V gene: TRBV2; CDR3 protein: CASQAGSYNEQFF; CDR3 DNA: TGTGCCAGCCAAGCGGGGAGCTACAATGAGCAGTTCTTC
J gene: TRBJ1-1; clone size: .; D gene: TRBD1; V gene: TRBV11-2; CDR3 protein: CASSTDRARTEAFF; CDR3 DNA: TGTGCCAGCAGCACGGACAGGGCTAGGACTGAAGCTTTCTTT
J gene: TRBJ2-7; clone size: few; D gene: .; V gene: TRBV12-3/TRBV12-4; CDR3 protein: CASSNDRGQYF; CDR3 DNA: TGTGCCAGCAGCAACGACCGGGGGCAGTACTTC
J gene: TRBJ1-6; clone size: .; D gene: .; V gene: TRBV5-1; CDR3 protein: CASSSEPYNSPLHF; CDR3 DNA: TGCGCCAGCAGTTCGGAACCGTATAATTCACCCCTCCACTTT
J gene: TRBJ2-3; clone size: .; D gene: .; V gene: TRBV7-8; CDR3 protein: CASSPVSKGTDTQYF; CDR3 DNA: TGTGCCAGCAGCCCCGTAAGCAAGGGCACAGATACGCAGTATTTT
J gene: TRBJ2-5; clone size: .; D gene: .; V gene: TRBV20-1; CDR3 protein: CSAARGGSPVGTQYF; CDR3 DNA: TGCAGTGCCGCACGGGGTGGTAGCCCTGTGGGGACCCAGTACTTC
J gene: TRBJ2-3; clone size: few; D gene: .; V gene: TRBV10-3; CDR3 protein: CAISGASRITDTQYF; CDR3 DNA: TGTGCCATCAGCGGGGCCTCTAGGATTACAGATACGCAGTATTTT
J gene: TRBJ2-7; clone size: few; D gene: .; V gene: TRBV6-5; CDR3 protein: CASTTGPNSYEQYF; CDR3 DNA: TGTGCCAGCACCACGGGACCGAACTCCTACGAGCAGTACTTC
J gene: TRBJ1-1; clone size: few; D gene: .; V gene: TRBV7-9; CDR3 protein: CASNGRGEAFF; CDR3 DNA: TGTGCCAGCAACGGCCGGGGTGAAGCTTTCTTT
J gene: TRBJ1-4; clone size: .; D gene: .; V gene: TRBV7-2; CDR3 protein: CASSLALRPFNEKLFF; CDR3 DNA: TGTGCCAGCAGCTTAGCCCTACGACCCTTTAATGAAAAACTGTTTTTT
J gene: TRBJ2-7; clone size: few; D gene: TRBD1; V gene: TRBV6-1; CDR3 protein: CASSVDRGQVFEQYF; CDR3 DNA: TGTGCCAGCAGTGTAGACAGGGGGCAGGTGTTCGAGCAGTACTTC
J gene: TRBJ2-7; clone size: .; D gene: TRBD1; V gene: TRBV29-1; CDR3 protein: CSVPYRGSQYF; CDR3 DNA: TGCAGCGTCCCCTACAGGGGGTCCCAGTACTTC
J gene: TRBJ2-1; clone size: .; D gene: .; V gene: TRBV7-8; CDR3 protein: CASSFNRGPIYNEQFF; CDR3 DNA: TGTGCCAGCAGCTTTAACCGGGGCCCTATTTACAATGAGCAGTTCTTC
J gene: TRBJ2-1; clone size: few; D gene: .; V gene: TRBV5-6; CDR3 protein: CASSPMTASSYNEQFF; CDR3 DNA: TGTGCCAGCAGCCCCATGACTGCCAGCTCCTACAATGAGCAGTTCTTC
J gene: TRBJ2-7; clone size: few; D gene: .; V gene: TRBV7-2; CDR3 protein: CASSILGAGYYEQYF; CDR3 DNA: TGTGCCAGCAGCATCTTAGGAGCGGGTTACTACGAGCAGTACTTC
J gene: TRBJ1-4; clone size: few; D gene: .; V gene: TRBV10-3; CDR3 protein: CAISRTAFNEKLFF; CDR3 DNA: TGTGCCATCAGCCGGACGGCTTTTAATGAAAAACTGTTTTTT
J gene: TRBJ2-7; clone size: .; D gene: .; V gene: TRBV11-3; CDR3 protein: CASSLGSGVDRYEQYF; CDR3 DNA: TGTGCCAGCAGCTTAGGTTCAGGCGTCGATAGATACGAGCAGTACTTC
J gene: TRBJ1-2; clone size: few; D gene: .; V gene: TRBV11-1; CDR3 protein: CASSLGTSGYTF; CDR3 DNA: TGTGCCAGCAGCTTAGGAACGAGTGGCTACACCTTC
J gene: TRBJ2-7; clone size: .; D gene: .; V gene: TRBV4-1; CDR3 protein: CASSQVGGHSYEQYF; CDR3 DNA: TGCGCCAGCAGCCAGGTCGGTGGACATTCCTACGAGCAGTACTTC
J gene: TRBJ2-1; clone size: .; D gene: .; V gene: TRBV5-6; CDR3 protein: CASTLGWYNEQFF; CDR3 DNA: TGTGCCAGCACGCTAGGGTGGTACAATGAGCAGTTCTTC
J gene: TRBJ2-3; clone size: few; D gene: TRBD2; V gene: TRBV20-1; CDR3 protein: CSAAGSGGADTQYF; CDR3 DNA: TGCAGTGCTGCGGGTAGCGGGGGGGCAGATACGCAGTATTTT
J gene: TRBJ1-1; clone size: .; D gene: .; V gene: TRBV27; CDR3 protein: CASSLMVATEAFF; CDR3 DNA: TGTGCCAGCAGTTTAATGGTCGCAACTGAAGCTTTCTTT
J gene: TRBJ2-7; clone size: .; D gene: TRBD2; V gene: TRBV29-1; CDR3 protein: CSVFSGKTYEQYF; CDR3 DNA: TGCAGCGTTTTTAGCGGGAAAACCTACGAGCAGTACTTC
J gene: TRBJ2-7; clone size: once; D gene: TRBD1; V gene: TRBV27; CDR3 protein: CASSLGQGDHEQYF; CDR3 DNA: TGTGCCAGCAGTCTAGGACAGGGTGACCACGAGCAGTACTTC
J gene: TRBJ1-2; clone size: few; D gene: .; V gene: TRBV6-4; CDR3 protein: CANSDTQGTGYTF; CDR3 DNA: TGTGCCAACAGTGACACTCAGGGAACTGGCTACACCTTC
J gene: TRBJ1-1; clone size: .; D gene: .; V gene: TRBV5-6; CDR3 protein: CASSRPGVYTEAFF; CDR3 DNA: TGTGCCAGCAGCCGTCCGGGAGTATACACTGAAGCTTTCTTT
J gene: TRBJ2-1; clone size: few; D gene: .; V gene: TRBV5-1; CDR3 protein: CASSLGLRNSGEQFF; CDR3 DNA: TGCGCCAGCAGCTTGGGCCTTAGAAATTCGGGTGAGCAGTTCTTC
J gene: TRBJ1-5; clone size: few; D gene: .; V gene: TRBV20-1; CDR3 protein: CSAREGARDQPQHF; CDR3 DNA: TGCAGTGCTAGAGAGGGGGCGAGGGATCAGCCCCAGCATTTT
J gene: TRBJ2-7; clone size: .; D gene: .; V gene: TRBV5-6; CDR3 protein: CASSLTPVLAGAYEQYF; CDR3 DNA: TGTGCCAGCAGCTTGACCCCGGTACTAGCAGGAGCCTACGAGCAGTACTTC